The TCR beta chain described here comes from a study of T cell responses to AZD1222 COVID-19 vaccine. The study, taken as a whole, reports: Nearly half of unique spike-specific TCRs reportedly avoided B.1.351 and B.1.1.7 mutated regions.

A note on this clone: The antigen is undetermined.

TCRdb's table, derived via immunoSEQ multiplex PCR, lists solely in-frame clones and lacks some. The sample has fewer than 150,000 clones, approximately 92% seen once. From germline, CDR1 is SNHLY and CDR2 FYNNEI. J gave up 7 bases and V 8 bases, and 8 bases lay outside the gene matches. The CDR3 runs 14 residues. The clonotype originates from an adult who received the AZD1222 COVID-19 vaccine. The chain carries TRBV2 and TRBJ1-4, with 9 bases fitting TRBD1. The material sequenced was peripheral blood, taken 28 days after the second AZD1222 dose. Here the CDR3 reads CASLPGQGTEKLFF. CDR3 in DNA: TGTGCCAGCTTACCGGGACAGGGAACTGAAAAACTGTTTTTT.